The 13 T cell receptor beta chains presented below share a single source sample, sequenced in a study of identical twins. In TCRdb, the 5' RACE reads were re-called with MiXCR into one record per CDR3 protein. The table shows around 1.7 million distinct CDR3 sequences, with around a third occurring only once. Material: cord blood. All receptors come from a newborn girl in good health.

This chain links TRBV20-1 with TRBJ1-5, with D hard to call. The V gene lost 3 bases and the J gene lost 2 bases, with 8 bases spanning the gap. Germline CDR1 and CDR2: DFQATT and SNEGSKA (reference sequence). The CDR3 runs to 13 residues. CDR3 sequence (DNA): TGCAGTGCTAGGAACGACGGCAATCAGCCCCAGCATTTT. Encoded protein: CSARNDGNQPQHF.

CDR3 DNA: TGTGCCAGCAGCCCCCTCTCTCCAGATGGCTACACCTTC. It is translated as CASSPLSPDGYTF. This chain joins TRBV5-6 and TRBJ1-2; no firm D call. The CDR3 is 13 amino acids. The V end was cut by 4 bases, the J end by 6 bases, with 13 bases between. Looked up from germline, CDR1 is SGHDT and CDR2 is YYEEEE.

The J gene is TRBJ1-2, the V gene TRBV4-2; maybe TRBD1 (6 bases). The V and J ends lost 0 bases and 2 bases respectively, with 10 bases between them. The CDR3 consists of 15 residues. Per the germline V gene, CDR1 is LGHNA and CDR2 is YNFKEQ. As DNA, the CDR3 is TGTGCCAGCAGCCAAGACTCCACAGGGAACTATGGCTACACCTTC. It yields the protein CASSQDSTGNYGYTF.

The chain recombines TRBV4-1 with TRBJ1-4; 7 bases match TRBD1. The CDR3 spans 15 residues. Trimming removed 4 bases from V and 6 bases from J; junction bases left unmatched: 8. Germline V gene sequence: CDR1 MGHRA, CDR2 YSYEKL. Here the CDR3 reads CASSPNPGGDEKLFF. In DNA form, the CDR3 reads TGCGCCAGCAGCCCGAACCCAGGGGGGGATGAAAAACTGTTTTTT.

V usage is TRBV2 and J usage is TRBJ1-2; TRBD1 might be the D (5 bases). Germline values: CDR1 SNHLY, CDR2 FYNNEI. Trimming cost V 4 bases and J 7 bases, with 7 bases left between them. This CDR3 region has 11 residues. CDR3 DNA: TGTGCCAGCAGTGGGGGGGTTGGCTACACCTTC. Its protein product is CASSGGVGYTF.

The V and J genes are TRBV20-1 and TRBJ2-1; the match to TRBD2 covers 9 bases. Per germline, CDR1 DFQATT and CDR2 SNEGSKA (reference sequence). The length of the CDR3 is 13 residues. The CDR3 DNA reads TGCAGCGGACTAGCGTTCTTCTACAATGAGCAGTTCTTC. The encoded protein is CSGLAFFYNEQFF.

The gene calls are TRBV5-1 and TRBJ2-1, with no clear D. The end of the DNA fits TRBJ2-7 better, so the J call may be wrong. CDR1 is SGHRS and CDR2 is YFSETQ in the germline V gene. There are 16 residues in the CDR3. The chain's CDR3 is CASSLVPSSSYNEQYF. In nucleotides, the CDR3 is TGCGCCAGCAGCTTGGTACCCTCCAGCTCCTACAATGAGCAGTACTTC.

This chain's CDR3 is CSASRAWNEQYF. CDR3 nucleotide sequence: TGCAGTGCTAGTAGGGCCTGGAACGAGCAGTACTTC. This chain connects TRBV20-1 to TRBJ2-7; the D is unclear. Germline assignment: CDR1 DFQATT and CDR2 SNEGSKA (reference sequence). Trimming pared 3 bases from V and 5 bases from J, leaving 11 bases between. The length of the CDR3 is 12 residues.

This clonotype came up a few times. This chain links TRBV20-1 with TRBJ2-1; 9 nucleotides agree with TRBD2. Judging by the DNA end, TRBJ2-7 fits better; the J call may be wrong. The length of the CDR3 is 15 residues. Per germline, CDR1 DFQATT and CDR2 SNEGSKA (reference sequence). In DNA form, the CDR3 reads TGCAGTGCGCCCCCTAGCGGGGTCTCCTACAATGAGCAGTACTTC. It codes for CSAPPSGVSYNEQYF.

The V call is TRBV20-1, the J call TRBJ2-7; 7 bases agree with TRBD1. CDR1 is DFQATT and CDR2 is SNEGSKA in the germline V gene (reference sequence). The V segment lost 6 bases and the J segment 3 bases; nucleotides outside the gene matches: 8. This CDR3 spans 13 amino acids. In DNA, the CDR3 is TGCAGTGCCGTACAGGGGTGGGGCTACGAGCAGTACTTC. It yields the protein CSAVQGWGYEQYF.

This clonotype appeared a few times. The chain uses TRBV11-1 and TRBJ2-6, with unresolved D. The V end was cut by 5 bases, the J end by 3 bases, with 14 bases between. The germline V gene has CDR1 SGHAT and CDR2 FQDESV (reference sequence). This CDR3 region has 16 residues. The CDR3 loop reads CASSPGIGFGANVLTF. The CDR3 nucleotides read TGTGCCAGCAGCCCTGGAATAGGGTTTGGGGCCAACGTCCTGACTTTC.

This clonotype was seen more than once but under ten times. The V and J genes are TRBV19 and TRBJ2-3; 8 positions match TRBD1. The V gene end was trimmed by 5 bases and the J gene end by 1 base; junction bases not matched to a gene: 8. Per the germline V gene, CDR1 is LNHDA and CDR2 is SQIVND (reference sequence). This CDR3 is 16 amino acids long. The CDR3 region has the DNA TGTGCCAGTAGTCCCAGGACAGGGTGGGGCACAGATACGCAGTATTTT. Encoded protein: CASSPRTGWGTDTQYF.

This clonotype was recorded a few times. The rearrangement links TRBV7-8 to TRBJ2-1, with D possibly being TRBD1 (6 bases). CDR1 and CDR2 from the germline V gene are SGHVS and FQNEAQ. This CDR3 is 14 amino acids long. Trimming removed 4 bases at V and 2 bases at J, with 9 bases between. CDR3 bases: TGTGCCAGCAGCTGGGACAACGCCTACAATGAGCAGTTCTTC. Protein sequence: CASSWDNAYNEQFF.